Shown below are 8 T cell receptor beta chains from a single sample sequenced in a study of T cell responses to AZD1222 COVID-19 vaccine. Method: immunoSEQ multiplex PCR; TCRdb's copy keeps in-frame clones and lacks some. In the table there are just over 60,000 clones, approximately 80% of which are singletons. Sequencing was performed on peripheral blood, taken on day 0 of AZD1222 vaccination. All receptors derive from an adult in good health.

The V and J genes are TRBV4-1 and TRBJ1-1, with 10 bases identical to TRBD1. The CDR3 covers 17 residues. Germline V CDR1 and CDR2: MGHRA, YSYEKL. The ends lost 1 base at V and 7 bases at J; junction bases unmatched: 12. CDR3 region: CASSQAWGDRGPGEAFF. The CDR3 coding sequence is TGCGCCAGCAGCCAAGCGTGGGGAGACAGGGGGCCGGGTGAAGCTTTCTTT.

The chain uses TRBV28 and TRBJ2-5, with TRBD2 matching 9 bases. V shed 5 bases, J shed 5 bases, and the junction held 15 bases outside the gene matches. Germline loops: CDR1 MDHEN, CDR2 SYDVKM. The CDR3 totals 17 residues. DNA for the CDR3: TGTGCCAGCAGTCCGACCCCCCAGCGGGGGGTAGGGGAGACCCAGTACTTC. It encodes CASSPTPQRGVGETQYF. Filled out from reference TRBV28 and TRBJ2-5, the complete variable domain reads DVKVTQSSRYLVKRTGEKVFLECVQDMDHENMFWYRQDPGLGLRLIYFSYDVKMKEKGDIPEGYSVSREKKERFSLILESASTNQTSMYLCASSPTPQRGVGETQYFGPGTRLLVL.

V and J are TRBV12-3 or TRBV12-4 and TRBJ1-1; D not resolved. V was pared by 5 bases and J by 8 bases, with 12 bases between. CDR3 length equals 12 residues. The CDR3 nucleotides are TGTGCCAGCAGTCGGATTGGGGTGGAAGCTTTCTTT. Encoded protein: CASSRIGVEAFF.

The chain carries TRBV7-8 and TRBJ1-1; TRBD1 aligns across 11 bases. Trimming cost V 4 bases and J 10 bases; bases outside gene matches: 8. Germline V CDR1 and CDR2: SGHVS, FQNEAQ. This CDR3 spans 14 amino acids. Here the CDR3 reads CASSYGQGAVAAFF. The CDR3 coding sequence is TGTGCCAGCAGCTACGGACAGGGGGCCGTTGCAGCTTTCTTT. Filled out from reference TRBV7-8 and TRBJ1-1, the complete variable domain reads GAGVSQSPRYKVAKRGQDVALRCDPISGHVSLFWYQQALGQGPEFLTYFQNEAQLDKSGLPSDRFFAERPEGSVSTLKIQRTQQEDSAVYLCASSYGQGAVAAFFGQGTRLTVV.

V is TRBV9 and J is TRBJ1-5; no firm D call. Germline CDR1 reads SGDLS; CDR2 reads YYNGEE. The CDR3 is made up of 15 amino acids. V lost 4 bases and J lost 6, with 17 bases in between. The CDR3 bases are TGTGCCAGCAGCCCAACCGGCGCTAGGATTCAGCCCCAGCATTTT. Amino acids: CASSPTGARIQPQHF.

V and J are TRBV10-3 and TRBJ1-5; 9 nucleotides line up with TRBD1. The CDR3 sequence is 15 residues long. Germline CDR1 ENHRY, CDR2 SYGVKD. Trimming cost V 7 bases and J 7 bases; bases outside gene matches: 11. In nucleotides, the CDR3 is TGTGCCATCAAGAGTTCCGACAGGGGGGGACAGCCCCAGCATTTT. This gives the protein CAIKSSDRGGQPQHF.

This chain connects TRBV5-4 to TRBJ1-6, with 7 bases that match TRBD1. This CDR3 is 14 amino acids long. Trimming at V came to 2 bases and at J to 7 bases, leaving 3 bases not matched to a gene. Germline lookup yields CDR1 SGHNT and CDR2 YYREEE (reference sequence). In DNA form, the CDR3 reads TGTGCCAGCAGCTTAGAACAGGGGAATTCACCCCTCCACTTT. As protein: CASSLEQGNSPLHF.

The rearrangement uses TRBV5-6 and TRBJ2-3; D may be TRBD1 or TRBD2 (5 bases each). V lost 3 bases and J lost 3, with 14 bases in between. CDR3 length equals 15 residues. Per germline, CDR1 SGHDT and CDR2 YYEEEE. The CDR3 nucleotides are TGTGCCAGCAGCTGGTGGGGCGGGCTGACAGATACGCAGTATTTT. It translates to CASSWWGGLTDTQYF.